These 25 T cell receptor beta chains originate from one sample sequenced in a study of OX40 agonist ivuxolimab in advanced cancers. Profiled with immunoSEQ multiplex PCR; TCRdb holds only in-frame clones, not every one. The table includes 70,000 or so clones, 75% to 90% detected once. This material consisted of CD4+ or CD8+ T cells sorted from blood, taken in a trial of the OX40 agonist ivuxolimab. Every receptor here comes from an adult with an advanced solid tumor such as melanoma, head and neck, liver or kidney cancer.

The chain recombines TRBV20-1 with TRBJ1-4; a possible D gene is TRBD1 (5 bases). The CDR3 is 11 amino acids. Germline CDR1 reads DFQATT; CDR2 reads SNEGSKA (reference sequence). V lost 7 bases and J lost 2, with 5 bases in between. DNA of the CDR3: TGCAGTGGGGGGACTAATGAAAAACTGTTTTTT. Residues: CSGGTNEKLFF.

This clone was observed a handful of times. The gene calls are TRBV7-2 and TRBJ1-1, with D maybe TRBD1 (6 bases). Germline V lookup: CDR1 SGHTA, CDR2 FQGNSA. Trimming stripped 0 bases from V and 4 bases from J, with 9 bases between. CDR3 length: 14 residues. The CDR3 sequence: CASSLAKGGTEAFF. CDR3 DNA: TGTGCCAGCAGCTTAGCGAAGGGGGGCACTGAAGCTTTCTTT.

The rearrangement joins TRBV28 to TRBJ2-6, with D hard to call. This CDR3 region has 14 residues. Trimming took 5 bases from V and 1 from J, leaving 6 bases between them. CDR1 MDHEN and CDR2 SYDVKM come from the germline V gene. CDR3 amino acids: CASSTVSGANVLTF. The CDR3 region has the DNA TGTGCCAGCAGTACCGTATCTGGGGCCAACGTCCTGACTTTC.

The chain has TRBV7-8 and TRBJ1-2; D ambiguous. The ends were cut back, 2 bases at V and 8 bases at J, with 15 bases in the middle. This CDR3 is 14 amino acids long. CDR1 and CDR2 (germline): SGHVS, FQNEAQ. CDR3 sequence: CASSLWTTAGGYTF. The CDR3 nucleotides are TGTGCCAGCAGCTTATGGACTACCGCGGGAGGCTACACCTTC.

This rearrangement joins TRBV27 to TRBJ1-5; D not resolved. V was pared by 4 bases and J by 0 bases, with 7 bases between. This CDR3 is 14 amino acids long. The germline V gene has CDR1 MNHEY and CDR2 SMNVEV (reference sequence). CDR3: CASSWGYSNQPQHF. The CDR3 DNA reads TGTGCCAGCAGTTGGGGATATAGCAATCAGCCCCAGCATTTT.

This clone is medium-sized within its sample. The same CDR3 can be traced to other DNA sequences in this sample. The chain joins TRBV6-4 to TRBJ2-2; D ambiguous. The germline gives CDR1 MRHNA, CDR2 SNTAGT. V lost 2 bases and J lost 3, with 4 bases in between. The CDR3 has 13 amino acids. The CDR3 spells CASSDRDTGELFF. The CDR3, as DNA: TGTGCCAGCAGTGACAGGGACACCGGGGAGCTGTTTTTT.

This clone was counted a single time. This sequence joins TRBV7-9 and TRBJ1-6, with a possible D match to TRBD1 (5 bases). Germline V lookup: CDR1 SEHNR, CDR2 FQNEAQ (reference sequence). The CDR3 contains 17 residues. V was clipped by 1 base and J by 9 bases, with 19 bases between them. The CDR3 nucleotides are TGTGCCAGCAGCTTAGGGCTAGACAGCCCAAGGGGTTCACCCCTCCACTTT. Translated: CASSLGLDSPRGSPLHF.

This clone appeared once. CDR3: CASAFASPGNTIYF. The CDR3 DNA is TGTGCCAGCGCTTTCGCCTCGCCTGGAAACACCATATATTTT. The rearrangement links TRBV7-2 to TRBJ1-3; no firm D call. The germline V gene has CDR1 SGHTA and CDR2 FQGNSA. The germline V and J ends were trimmed by 8 bases and 2 bases, with 13 bases remaining between them. The CDR3 sequence is 14 residues long.

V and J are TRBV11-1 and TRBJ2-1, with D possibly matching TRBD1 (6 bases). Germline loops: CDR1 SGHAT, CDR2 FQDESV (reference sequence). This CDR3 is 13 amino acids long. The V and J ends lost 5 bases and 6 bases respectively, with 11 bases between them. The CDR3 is CASSEGQRNEQFF. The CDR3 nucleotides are TGTGCCAGCAGCGAAGGACAGCGCAATGAGCAGTTCTTC.

Here the CDR3 DNA reads TGTGCCAGCAGCTTAGTGGGGGGAGGCTACACCTTC. Protein sequence: CASSLVGGGYTF. This chain connects TRBV7-2 to TRBJ1-2, with D possibly matching TRBD1 (5 bases). The ends were cut back, 1 base at V and 8 bases at J, with 8 bases in the middle. CDR1 and CDR2 from the germline V gene are SGHTA and FQGNSA. This CDR3 has 12 residues.

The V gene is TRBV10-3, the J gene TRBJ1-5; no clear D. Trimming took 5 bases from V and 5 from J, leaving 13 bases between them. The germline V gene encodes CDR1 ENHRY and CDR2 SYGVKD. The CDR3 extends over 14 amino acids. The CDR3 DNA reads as TGTGCCATCAGTAGCGTTCAACAGCATCAGCCCCAGCATTTT. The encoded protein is CAISSVQQHQPQHF.

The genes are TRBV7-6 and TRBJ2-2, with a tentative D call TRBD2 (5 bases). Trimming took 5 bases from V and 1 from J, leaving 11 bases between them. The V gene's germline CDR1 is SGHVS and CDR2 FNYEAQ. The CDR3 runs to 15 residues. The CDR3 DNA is TGTGCCAGCAGCCCCAGGACTCTGAACACCGGGGAGCTGTTTTTT. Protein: CASSPRTLNTGELFF.

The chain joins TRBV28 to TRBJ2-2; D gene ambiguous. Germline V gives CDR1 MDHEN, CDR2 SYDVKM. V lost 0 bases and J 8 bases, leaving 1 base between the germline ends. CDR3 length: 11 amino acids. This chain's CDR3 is CASSLWGELFF. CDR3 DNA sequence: TGTGCCAGCAGTTTATGGGGGGAGCTGTTTTTT.

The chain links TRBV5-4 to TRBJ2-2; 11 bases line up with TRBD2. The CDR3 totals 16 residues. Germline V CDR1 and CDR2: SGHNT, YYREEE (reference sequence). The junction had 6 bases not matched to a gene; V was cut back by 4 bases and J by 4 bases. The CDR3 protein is CASSQLAGVTTGELFF. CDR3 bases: TGTGCCAGCAGCCAACTAGCGGGAGTAACCACCGGGGAGCTGTTTTTT.

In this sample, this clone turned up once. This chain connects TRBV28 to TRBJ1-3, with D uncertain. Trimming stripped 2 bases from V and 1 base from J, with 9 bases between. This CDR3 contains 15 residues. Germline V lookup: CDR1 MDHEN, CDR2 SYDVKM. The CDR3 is CASSLRAGSGNTIYF. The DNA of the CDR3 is TGTGCCAGCAGTTTAAGGGCAGGATCTGGAAACACCATATATTTT.

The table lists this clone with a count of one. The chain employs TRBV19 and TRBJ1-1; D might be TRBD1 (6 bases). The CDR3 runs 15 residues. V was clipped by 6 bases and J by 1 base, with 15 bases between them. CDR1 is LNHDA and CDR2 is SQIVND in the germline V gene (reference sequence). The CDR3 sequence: CASSMSGGRNTEAFF. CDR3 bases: TGTGCCAGTAGCATGAGCGGGGGGCGGAACACTGAAGCTTTCTTT.

Written as DNA, the CDR3 is TGCGCCAGCAGCCAAGAAAAAGCAAACTTTAATGAGCAGTTCTTC. This gives the protein CASSQEKANFNEQFF. The genes are TRBV4-3 and TRBJ2-1; D gene ambiguous. Per germline, CDR1 LGHNA and CDR2 YSLEER. The CDR3 covers 15 residues. Trimming took 0 bases from V and 7 from J, leaving 13 bases between them.

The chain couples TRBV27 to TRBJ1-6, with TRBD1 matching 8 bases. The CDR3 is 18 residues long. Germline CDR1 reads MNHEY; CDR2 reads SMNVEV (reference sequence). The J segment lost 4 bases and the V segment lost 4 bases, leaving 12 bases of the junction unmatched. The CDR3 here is CASSSTRTGPDYNSPLHF. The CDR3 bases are TGTGCCAGCAGTTCTACGAGGACAGGGCCTGATTATAATTCACCCCTCCACTTT.

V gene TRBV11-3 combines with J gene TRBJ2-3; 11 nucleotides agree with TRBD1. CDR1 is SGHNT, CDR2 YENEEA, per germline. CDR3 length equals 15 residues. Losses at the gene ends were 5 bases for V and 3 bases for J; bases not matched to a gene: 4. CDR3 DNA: TGTGCCAGCAGCCTCGGGACAGGGGGAACAGATACGCAGTATTTT. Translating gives CASSLGTGGTDTQYF.

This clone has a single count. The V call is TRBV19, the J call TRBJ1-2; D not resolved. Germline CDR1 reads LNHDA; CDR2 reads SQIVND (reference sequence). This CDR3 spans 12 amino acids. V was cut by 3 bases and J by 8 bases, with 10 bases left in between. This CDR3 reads CASSIKGTGYTF. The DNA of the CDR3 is TGTGCCAGTAGTATCAAGGGTACCGGCTACACCTTC. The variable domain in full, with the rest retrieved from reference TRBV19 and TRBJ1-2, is DGGITQSPKYLFRKEGQNVTLSCEQNLNHDAMYWYRQDPGQGLRLIYYSQIVNDFQKGDIAEGYSVSREKKESFPLTVTSAQKNPTAFYLCASSIKGTGYTFGSGTRLTVV.

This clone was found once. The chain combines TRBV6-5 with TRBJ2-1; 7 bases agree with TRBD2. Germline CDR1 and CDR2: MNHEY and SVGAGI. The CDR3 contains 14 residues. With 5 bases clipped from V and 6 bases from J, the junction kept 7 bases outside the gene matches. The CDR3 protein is CASSETSKRNEQFF. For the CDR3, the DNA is TGTGCCAGCAGTGAGACTAGCAAGCGCAATGAGCAGTTCTTC.

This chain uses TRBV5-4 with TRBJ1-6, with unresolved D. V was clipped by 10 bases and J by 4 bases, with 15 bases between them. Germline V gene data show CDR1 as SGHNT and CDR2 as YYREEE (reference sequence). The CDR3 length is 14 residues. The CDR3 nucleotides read TGTGCCCCCGAGAGGGCCCAATATAATTCACCCCTCCACTTT. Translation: CAPERAQYNSPLHF.

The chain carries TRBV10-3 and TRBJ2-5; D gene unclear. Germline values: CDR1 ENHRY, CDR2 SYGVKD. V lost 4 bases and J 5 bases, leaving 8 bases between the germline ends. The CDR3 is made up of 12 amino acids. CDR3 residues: CAISGDRETQYF. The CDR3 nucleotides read TGTGCCATCAGTGGGGATAGGGAGACCCAGTACTTC.

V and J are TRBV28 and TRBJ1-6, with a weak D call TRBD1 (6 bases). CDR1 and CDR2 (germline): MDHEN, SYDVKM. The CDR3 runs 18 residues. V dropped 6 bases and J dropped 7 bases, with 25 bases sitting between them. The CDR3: CASSSGRGRNFRNSPLHF. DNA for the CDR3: TGTGCCAGCAGCTCTGGCAGGGGAAGGAACTTCCGAAATTCACCCCTCCACTTT.

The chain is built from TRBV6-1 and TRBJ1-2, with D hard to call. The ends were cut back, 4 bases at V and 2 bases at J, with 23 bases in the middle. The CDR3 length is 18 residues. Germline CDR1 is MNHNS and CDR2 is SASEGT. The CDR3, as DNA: TGTGCCAGCAGTGGGGAAGTTCTCAGTGTCTCAACGAACTATGGCTACACCTTC. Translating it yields CASSGEVLSVSTNYGYTF.